This T cell receptor beta chain is from a study of blood T cell repertoires in COVID-19. The repertoire was sequenced with immunoSEQ multiplex PCR; TCRdb's copy has only in-frame clones and lacks some. Found here are roughly 150,000 clones, over 70% of them singletons; the top ten hold over 5%. This CDR3 is 12 amino acids long. From germline, CDR1 is MDHEN and CDR2 SYDVKM. The V and J ends lost 6 bases and 4 bases respectively, with 9 bases between them. V and J are TRBV28 and TRBJ1-1; D is unclear. This sequence was found in a man between 65 and 79 years old who had been exposed to COVID-19. The sample was PBMCs or T cells enriched from blood (not recorded which). The CDR3 loop reads CASSPQITEAFF. The CDR3 coding sequence is TGTGCCAGCAGCCCCCAGATCACTGAAGCTTTCTTT.